The clone carrying this T cell receptor (beta chain) was seen a single time. Under the authors' procedure: Nucleated cell counts were estimated from reference gene primer amplification. Libraries were prepared by immunoSEQ multiplex PCR; TCRdb keeps only in-frame clonotypes and omits some of them. The DNA was the basis for D and trimming; V, J and clone size are from that table. The sample shows about 150,000 clones, 81% of them seen only once. The CDR3 covers 13 residues. Germline CDR1 MDHEN, CDR2 SYDVKM. V was trimmed by 10 bases and J by 10 bases, leaving 22 bases between them. This sample is drawn from a study of blood T cell repertoires in COVID-19. On the study more broadly: Some COVID-19 samples were acute and others convalescent; all came from the United States, Italy and Spain. T cells, B-cell-depleted T cells, or PBMCs provided the cDNA or gDNA that served as material.

The chain recombines TRBV28 with TRBJ1-1; D is unclear. This receptor was obtained from a woman aged 60 to 75 with active or convalescent COVID-19. Material for sequencing was peripheral blood. CDR3 region: CATRPLATGRAFF. DNA for the CDR3: TGTGCCACACGACCCTTAGCTACTGGGAGAGCTTTCTTT.